This T cell receptor (beta chain) is drawn from a study of graft-versus-host responses after intestinal transplantation. The wider study: Anti-thymocyte globulin served as induction for all recipients, who then took tacrolimus and steroids for about three years.

Assay: immunoSEQ multiplex PCR; the TCRdb copy retains only in-frame clones and omits some. The sample has approximately 12,000 clones; 70% to 85% are singletons. In germline, CDR1 is SGHVS, CDR2 FQNEAQ. The CDR3 length is 17 residues. Unmatched junction bases numbered 6, after V lost 2 bases and J lost 1 base. This clone appeared once. Antigen unknown. Study-wide points: Allografts of one patient group, those with graft-donor T cell macrochimerism, had high graft-versus-host to host-versus-graft clonal ratios. Early post-transplant HvG declines tracked with peak circulating GvH clone levels. The recipient marrow held GvH clones, and some of them showed up first in ileum or blood.

The TCR originated in a human patient who received an intestinal transplant, so some T cells may come from the graft donor. The chain joins TRBV7-8 to TRBJ2-3, with TRBD2 matching 10 bases. This sample comprised PBMCs, obtained around 320 days after intestinal transplant. The DNA for the CDR3 is TGTGCCAGCAGCTTAAGAGCGGGAGGGCCTGGCACAGATACGCAGTATTTT. Its protein product is CASSLRAGGPGTDTQYF.